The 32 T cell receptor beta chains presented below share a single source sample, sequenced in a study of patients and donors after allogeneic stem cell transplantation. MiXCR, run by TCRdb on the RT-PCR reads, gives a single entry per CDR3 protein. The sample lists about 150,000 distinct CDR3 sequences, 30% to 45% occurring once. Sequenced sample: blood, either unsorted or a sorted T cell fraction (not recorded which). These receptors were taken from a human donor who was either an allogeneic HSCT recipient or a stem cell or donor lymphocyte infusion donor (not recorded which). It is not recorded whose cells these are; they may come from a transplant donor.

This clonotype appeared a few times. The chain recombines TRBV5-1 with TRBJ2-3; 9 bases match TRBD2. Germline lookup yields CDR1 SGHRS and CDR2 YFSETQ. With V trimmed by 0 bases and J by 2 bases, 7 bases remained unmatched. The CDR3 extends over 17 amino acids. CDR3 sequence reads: CASSLGVAGANTDTQYF. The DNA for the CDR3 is TGCGCCAGCAGCTTGGGGGTAGCGGGGGCCAACACAGATACGCAGTATTTT.

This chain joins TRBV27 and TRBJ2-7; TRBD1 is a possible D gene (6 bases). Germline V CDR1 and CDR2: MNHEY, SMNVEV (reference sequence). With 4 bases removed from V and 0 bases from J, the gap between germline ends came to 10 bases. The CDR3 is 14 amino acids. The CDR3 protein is CASSSHRASYEQYF. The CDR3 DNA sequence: TGTGCCAGCAGTTCTCACAGGGCCTCCTACGAGCAGTACTTC.

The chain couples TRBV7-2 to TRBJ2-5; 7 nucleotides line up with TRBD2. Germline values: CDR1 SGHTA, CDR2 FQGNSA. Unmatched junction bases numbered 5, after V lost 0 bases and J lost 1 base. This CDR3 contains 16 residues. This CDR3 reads CASSLAPGGGQETQYF. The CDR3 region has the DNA TGTGCCAGCAGCTTAGCCCCTGGGGGGGGCCAAGAGACCCAGTACTTC. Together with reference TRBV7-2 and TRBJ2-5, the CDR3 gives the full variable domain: GAGVSQSPSNKVTEKGKDVELRCDPISGHTALYWYRQSLGQGLEFLIYFQGNSAPDKSGLPSDRFSAERTGGSVSTLTIQRTQQEDSAVYLCASSLAPGGGQETQYFGPGTRLLVL.

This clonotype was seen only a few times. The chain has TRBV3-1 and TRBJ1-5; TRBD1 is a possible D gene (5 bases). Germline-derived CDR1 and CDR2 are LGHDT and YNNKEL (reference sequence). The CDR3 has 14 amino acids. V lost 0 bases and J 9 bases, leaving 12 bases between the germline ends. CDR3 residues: CASSQDNRPPPQHF. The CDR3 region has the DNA TGTGCCAGCAGCCAAGATAACAGGCCCCCGCCCCAGCATTTT.

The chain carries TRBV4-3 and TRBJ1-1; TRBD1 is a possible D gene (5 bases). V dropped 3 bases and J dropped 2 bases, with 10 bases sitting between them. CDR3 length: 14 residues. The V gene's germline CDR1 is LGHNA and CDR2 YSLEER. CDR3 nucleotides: TGCGCCAGCAGCCATATTGGGGCTAACACTGAAGCTTTCTTT. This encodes CASSHIGANTEAFF.

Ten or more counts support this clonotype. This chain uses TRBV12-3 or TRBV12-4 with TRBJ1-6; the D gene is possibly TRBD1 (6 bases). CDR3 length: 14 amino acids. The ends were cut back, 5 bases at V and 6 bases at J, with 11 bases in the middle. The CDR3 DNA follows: TGTGCCAGCAGTCTGACAGGCGGTAATTCACCCCTCCACTTT. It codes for CASSLTGGNSPLHF.

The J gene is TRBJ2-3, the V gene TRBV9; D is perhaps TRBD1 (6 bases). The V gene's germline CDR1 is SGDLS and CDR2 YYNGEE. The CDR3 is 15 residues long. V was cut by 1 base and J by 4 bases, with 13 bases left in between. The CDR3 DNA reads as TGTGCCAGCAGCGTAAACCCCGCAGGGGCAGATACGCAGTATTTT. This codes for CASSVNPAGADTQYF.

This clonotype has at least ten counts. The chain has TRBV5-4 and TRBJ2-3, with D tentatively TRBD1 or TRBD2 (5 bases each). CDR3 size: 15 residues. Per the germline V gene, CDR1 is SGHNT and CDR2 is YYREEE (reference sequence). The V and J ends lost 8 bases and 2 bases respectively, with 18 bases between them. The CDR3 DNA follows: TGTGCCAGTCGAACCCAGGGACCATTCACAGATACGCAGTATTTT. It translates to CASRTQGPFTDTQYF.

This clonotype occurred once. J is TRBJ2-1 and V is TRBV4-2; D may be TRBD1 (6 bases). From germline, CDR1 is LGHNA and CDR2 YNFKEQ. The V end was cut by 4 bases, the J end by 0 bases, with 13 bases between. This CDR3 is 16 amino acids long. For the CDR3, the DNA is TGTGCCAGCAGCCCTGTGGGGGCCCGCTCCTACAATGAGCAGTTCTTC. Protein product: CASSPVGARSYNEQFF.

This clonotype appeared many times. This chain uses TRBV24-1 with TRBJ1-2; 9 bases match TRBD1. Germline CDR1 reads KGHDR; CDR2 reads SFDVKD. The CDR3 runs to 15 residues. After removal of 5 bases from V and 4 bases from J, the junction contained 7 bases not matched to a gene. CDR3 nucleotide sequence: TGTGCCACCAGTGTCCCGGGACAGGGCATCTATGGCTACACCTTC. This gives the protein CATSVPGQGIYGYTF.

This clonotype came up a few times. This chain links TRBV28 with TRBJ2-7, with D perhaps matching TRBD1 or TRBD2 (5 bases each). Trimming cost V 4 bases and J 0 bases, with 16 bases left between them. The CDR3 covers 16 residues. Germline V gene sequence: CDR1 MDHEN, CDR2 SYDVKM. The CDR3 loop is CASSSPGYRTSYEQYF. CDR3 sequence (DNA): TGTGCCAGCAGTTCCCCGGGATACAGGACCTCCTACGAGCAGTACTTC.

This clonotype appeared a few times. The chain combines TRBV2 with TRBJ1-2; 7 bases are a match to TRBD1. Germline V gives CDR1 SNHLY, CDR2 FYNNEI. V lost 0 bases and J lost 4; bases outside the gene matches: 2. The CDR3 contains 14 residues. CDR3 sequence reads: CASSEAGQTYGYTF. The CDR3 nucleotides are TGTGCCAGCAGTGAAGCGGGACAGACCTATGGCTACACCTTC.

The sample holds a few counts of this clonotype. For the CDR3, the DNA is TGTGCCAGCACCCCCACGGGATCAGACTCACCCCTCCACTTT. This sequence encodes CASTPTGSDSPLHF. This chain uses TRBV6-6 with TRBJ1-6, with unresolved D. This CDR3 spans 14 amino acids. The germline V and J ends were trimmed by 7 bases and 10 bases, with 17 bases remaining between them. CDR1 is MNHNY and CDR2 is SVGAGI in the germline V gene (reference sequence).

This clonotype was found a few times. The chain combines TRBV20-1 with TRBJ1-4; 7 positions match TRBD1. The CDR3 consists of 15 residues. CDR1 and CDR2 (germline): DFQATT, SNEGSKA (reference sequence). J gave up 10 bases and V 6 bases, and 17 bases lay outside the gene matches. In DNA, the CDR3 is TGCAGTGCCAATTTGGGTGGGCAGGGGGAAAGAAAACTGTTTTTT. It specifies CSANLGGQGERKLFF.

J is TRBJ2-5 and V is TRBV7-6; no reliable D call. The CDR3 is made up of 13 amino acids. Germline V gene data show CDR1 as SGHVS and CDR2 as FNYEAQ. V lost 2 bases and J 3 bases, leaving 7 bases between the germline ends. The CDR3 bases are TGTGCCAGCAGCTTACCAGGCAAAGAGACCCAGTACTTC. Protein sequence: CASSLPGKETQYF.

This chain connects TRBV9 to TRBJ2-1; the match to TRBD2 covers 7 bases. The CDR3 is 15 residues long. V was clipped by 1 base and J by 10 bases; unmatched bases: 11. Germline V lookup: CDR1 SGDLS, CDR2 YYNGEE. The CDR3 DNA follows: TGTGCCAGCAGCGTAAGCTCTGGCGGGGGAGGGGAGCAGTTCTTC. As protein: CASSVSSGGGGEQFF.

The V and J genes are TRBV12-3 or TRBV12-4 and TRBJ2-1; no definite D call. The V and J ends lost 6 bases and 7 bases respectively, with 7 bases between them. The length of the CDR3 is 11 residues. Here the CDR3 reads CASSLLNEQFF. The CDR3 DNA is TGTGCCAGCAGCCTCTTGAATGAGCAGTTCTTC.

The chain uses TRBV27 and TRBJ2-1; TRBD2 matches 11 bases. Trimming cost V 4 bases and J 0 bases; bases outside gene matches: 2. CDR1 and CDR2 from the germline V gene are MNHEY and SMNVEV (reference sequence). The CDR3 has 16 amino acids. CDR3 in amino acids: CASSSLAGGSYNEQFF. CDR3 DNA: TGTGCCAGCAGTTCTCTAGCGGGGGGCTCCTACAATGAGCAGTTCTTC.

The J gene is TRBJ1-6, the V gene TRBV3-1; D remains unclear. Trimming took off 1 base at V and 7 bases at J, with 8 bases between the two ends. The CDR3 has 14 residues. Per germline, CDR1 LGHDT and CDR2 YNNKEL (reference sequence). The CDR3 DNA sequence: TGTGCCAGCAGCCAAGTTAGTGGGAATTCACCCCTCCACTTT. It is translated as CASSQVSGNSPLHF.

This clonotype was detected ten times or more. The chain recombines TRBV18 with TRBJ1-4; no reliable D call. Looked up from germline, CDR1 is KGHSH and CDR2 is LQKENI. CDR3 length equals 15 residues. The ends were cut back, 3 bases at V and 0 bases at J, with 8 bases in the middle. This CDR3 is CASSPSPATNEKLFF. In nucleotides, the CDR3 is TGTGCCAGCTCACCTTCGCCTGCAACTAATGAAAAACTGTTTTTT.

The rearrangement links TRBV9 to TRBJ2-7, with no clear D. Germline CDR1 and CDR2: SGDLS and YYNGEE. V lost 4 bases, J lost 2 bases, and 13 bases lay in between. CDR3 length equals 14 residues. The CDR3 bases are TGTGCCAGCAGCCCCCTCGGGCAGGCCTACGAGCAGTACTTC. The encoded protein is CASSPLGQAYEQYF.

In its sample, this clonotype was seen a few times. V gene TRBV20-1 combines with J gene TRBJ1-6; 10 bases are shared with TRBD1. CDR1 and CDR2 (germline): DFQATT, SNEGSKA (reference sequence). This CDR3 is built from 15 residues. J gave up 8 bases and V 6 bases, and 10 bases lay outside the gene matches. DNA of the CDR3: TGCAGTGCCTCACCCCGGGACAGGGGCGATTCACCCCTCCACTTT. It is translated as CSASPRDRGDSPLHF.

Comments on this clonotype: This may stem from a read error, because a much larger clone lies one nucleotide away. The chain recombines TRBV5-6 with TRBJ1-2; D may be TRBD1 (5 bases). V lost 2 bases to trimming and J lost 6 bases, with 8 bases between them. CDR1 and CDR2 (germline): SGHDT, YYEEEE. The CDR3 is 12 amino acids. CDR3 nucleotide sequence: TGTGCCAGCAGCTTATCCAGGGATGGCTACACCTTC. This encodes CASSLSRDGYTF.

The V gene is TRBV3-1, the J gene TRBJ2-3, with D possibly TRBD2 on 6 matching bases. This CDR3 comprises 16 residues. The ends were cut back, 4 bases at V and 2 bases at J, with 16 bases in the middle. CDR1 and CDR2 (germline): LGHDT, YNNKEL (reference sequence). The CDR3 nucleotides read TGTGCCAGCAGCCTTAGCGGCACCACCCTCACAGATACGCAGTATTTT. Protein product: CASSLSGTTLTDTQYF.

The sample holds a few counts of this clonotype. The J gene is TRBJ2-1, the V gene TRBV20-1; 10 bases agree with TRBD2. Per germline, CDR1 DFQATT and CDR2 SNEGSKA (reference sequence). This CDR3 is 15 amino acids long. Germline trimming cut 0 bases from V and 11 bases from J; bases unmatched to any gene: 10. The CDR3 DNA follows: TGCAGTGCTAGAGATTATCTAGCGGGGGCCCCAAAGCAGTTCTTC. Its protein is CSARDYLAGAPKQFF.

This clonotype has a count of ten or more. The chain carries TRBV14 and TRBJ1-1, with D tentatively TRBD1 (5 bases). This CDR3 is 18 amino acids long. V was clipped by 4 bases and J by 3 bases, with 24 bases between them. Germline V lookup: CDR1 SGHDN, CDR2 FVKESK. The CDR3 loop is CASSRTLGGVQIHTEAFF. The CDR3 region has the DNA TGTGCCAGCAGCCGTACTCTAGGAGGGGTTCAGATACACACTGAAGCTTTCTTT.

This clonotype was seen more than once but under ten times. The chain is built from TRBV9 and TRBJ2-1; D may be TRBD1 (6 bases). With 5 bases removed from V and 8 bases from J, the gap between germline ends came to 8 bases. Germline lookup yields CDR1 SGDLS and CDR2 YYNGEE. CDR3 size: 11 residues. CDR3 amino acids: CASRGAYEQFF. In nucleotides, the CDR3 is TGTGCCAGCAGGGGGGCCTATGAGCAGTTCTTC.

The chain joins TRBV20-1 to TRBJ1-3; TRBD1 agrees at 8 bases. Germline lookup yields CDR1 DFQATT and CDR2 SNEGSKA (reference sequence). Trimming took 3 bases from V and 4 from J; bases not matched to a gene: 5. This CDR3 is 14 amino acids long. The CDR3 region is CSARDRAQGNTIYF. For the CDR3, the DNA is TGCAGTGCTAGGGACAGGGCGCAGGGAAACACCATATATTTT.

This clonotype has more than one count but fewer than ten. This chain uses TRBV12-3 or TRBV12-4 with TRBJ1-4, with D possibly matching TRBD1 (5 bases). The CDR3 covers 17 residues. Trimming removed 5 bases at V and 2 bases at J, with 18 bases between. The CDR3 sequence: CASSLVGLTATNEKLFF. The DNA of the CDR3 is TGTGCCAGCAGTCTGGTGGGCTTGACAGCCACTAATGAAAAACTGTTTTTT.

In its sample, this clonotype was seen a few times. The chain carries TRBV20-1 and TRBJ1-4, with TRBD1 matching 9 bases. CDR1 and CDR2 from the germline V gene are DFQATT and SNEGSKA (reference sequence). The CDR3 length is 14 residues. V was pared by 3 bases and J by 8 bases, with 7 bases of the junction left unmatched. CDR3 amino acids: CSASPTGGREKLFF. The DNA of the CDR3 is TGCAGTGCTAGTCCGACAGGGGGTAGGGAAAAACTGTTTTTT.

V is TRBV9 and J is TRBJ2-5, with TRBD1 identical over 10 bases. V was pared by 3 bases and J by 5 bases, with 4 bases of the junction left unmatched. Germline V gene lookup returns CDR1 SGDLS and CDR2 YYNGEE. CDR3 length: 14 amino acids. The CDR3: CASSGTGGGETQYF. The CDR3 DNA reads TGTGCCAGCAGCGGGACAGGGGGAGGCGAGACCCAGTACTTC.

In DNA, the CDR3 is TGTGCCATCAGTGACCTCCAAGAGACCCAGTACTTC. Translated: CAISDLQETQYF. The rearrangement links TRBV10-3 to TRBJ2-5; D is undetermined. CDR3 length: 12 amino acids. Germline CDR1 ENHRY, CDR2 SYGVKD. Between the trimmed V and J ends, which lost 3 bases and 1 base, there was a span of 3 bases.